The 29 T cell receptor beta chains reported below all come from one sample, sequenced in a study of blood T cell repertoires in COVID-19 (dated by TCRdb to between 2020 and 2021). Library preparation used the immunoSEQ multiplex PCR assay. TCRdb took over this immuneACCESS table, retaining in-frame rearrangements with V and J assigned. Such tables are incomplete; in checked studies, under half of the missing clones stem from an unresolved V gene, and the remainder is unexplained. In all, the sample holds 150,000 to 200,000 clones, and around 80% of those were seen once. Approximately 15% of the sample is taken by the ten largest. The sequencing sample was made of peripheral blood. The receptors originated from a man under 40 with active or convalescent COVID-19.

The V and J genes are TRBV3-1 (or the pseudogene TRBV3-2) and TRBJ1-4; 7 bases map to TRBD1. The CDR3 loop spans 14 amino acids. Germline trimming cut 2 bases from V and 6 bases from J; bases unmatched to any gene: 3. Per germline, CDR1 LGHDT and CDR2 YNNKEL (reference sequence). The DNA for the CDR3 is TGTGCCAGCAGCCAATCCGGGACAGATGAAAAACTGTTTTTT. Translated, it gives CASSQSGTDEKLFF.

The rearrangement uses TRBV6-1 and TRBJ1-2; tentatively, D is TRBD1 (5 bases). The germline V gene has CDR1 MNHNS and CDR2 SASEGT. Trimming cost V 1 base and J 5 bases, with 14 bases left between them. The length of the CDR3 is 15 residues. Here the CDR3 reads CASSEGQGLNYGYTF. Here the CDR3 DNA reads TGTGCCAGCAGTGAAGGGCAGGGACTGAATTATGGCTACACCTTC.

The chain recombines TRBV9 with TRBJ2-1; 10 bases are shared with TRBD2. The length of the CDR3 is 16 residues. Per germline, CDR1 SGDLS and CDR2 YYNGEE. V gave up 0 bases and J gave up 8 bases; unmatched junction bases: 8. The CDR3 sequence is CASSVGGSGRKDEQFF. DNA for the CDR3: TGTGCCAGCAGCGTAGGGGGTAGCGGGAGGAAGGATGAGCAGTTCTTC. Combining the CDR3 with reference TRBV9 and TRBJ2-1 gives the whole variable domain DSGVTQTPKHLITATGQRVTLRCSPRSGDLSVYWYQQSLDQGLQFLIQYYNGEERAKGNILERFSAQQFPDLHSELNLSSLELGDSALYFCASSVGGSGRKDEQFFGPGTRLTVL.

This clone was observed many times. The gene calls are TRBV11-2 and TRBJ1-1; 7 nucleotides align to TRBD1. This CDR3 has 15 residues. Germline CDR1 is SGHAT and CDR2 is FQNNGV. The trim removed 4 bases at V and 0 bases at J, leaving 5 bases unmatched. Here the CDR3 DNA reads TGTGCCAGCAGCTCCCGACAGGGAGTGAACACTGAAGCTTTCTTT. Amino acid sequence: CASSSRQGVNTEAFF.

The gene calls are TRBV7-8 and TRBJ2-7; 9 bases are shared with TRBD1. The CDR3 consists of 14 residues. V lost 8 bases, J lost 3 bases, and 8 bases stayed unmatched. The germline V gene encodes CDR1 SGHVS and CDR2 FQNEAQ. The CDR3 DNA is TGTGCCAGCTCCACAAGACAGGGGGTCTACGAGCAGTACTTC. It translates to CASSTRQGVYEQYF.

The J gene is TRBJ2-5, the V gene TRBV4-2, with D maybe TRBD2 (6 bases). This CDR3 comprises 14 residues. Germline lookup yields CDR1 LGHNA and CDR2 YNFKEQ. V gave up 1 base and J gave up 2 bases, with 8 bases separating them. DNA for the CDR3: TGTGCCAGCAGCCAAGCGGGGGAGCAAGAGACCCAGTACTTC. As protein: CASSQAGEQETQYF.

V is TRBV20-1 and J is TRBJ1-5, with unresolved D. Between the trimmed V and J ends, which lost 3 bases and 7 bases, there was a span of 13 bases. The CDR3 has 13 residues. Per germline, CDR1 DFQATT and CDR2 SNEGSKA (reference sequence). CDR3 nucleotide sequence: TGCAGTGCTAGTGGGGAGGGAAACCAGCCCCAGCATTTT. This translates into CSASGEGNQPQHF.

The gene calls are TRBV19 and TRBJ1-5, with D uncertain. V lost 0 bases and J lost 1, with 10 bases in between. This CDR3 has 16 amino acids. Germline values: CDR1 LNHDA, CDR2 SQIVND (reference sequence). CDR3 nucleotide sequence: TGTGCCAGTAGTATAGATAACAGTATCAGCAATCAGCCCCAGCATTTT. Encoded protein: CASSIDNSISNQPQHF.

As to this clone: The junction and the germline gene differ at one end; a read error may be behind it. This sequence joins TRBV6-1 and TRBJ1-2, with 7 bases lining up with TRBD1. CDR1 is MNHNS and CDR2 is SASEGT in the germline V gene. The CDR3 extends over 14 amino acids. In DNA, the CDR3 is TGTGCCAGCAGAGAAGCGACAGGGAACTATGGCTACACCTTC. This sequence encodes CASREATGNYGYTF.

The CDR3 nucleotides are TGTGCCAGCAGCCCTCGGGCGGGCCGATGGACTAATGAAAAACTGTTTTTT. Residues: CASSPRAGRWTNEKLFF. The V gene is TRBV21-1, the J gene TRBJ1-4. TRBV21-1 is designated a pseudogene. The CDR3 contains 17 residues.

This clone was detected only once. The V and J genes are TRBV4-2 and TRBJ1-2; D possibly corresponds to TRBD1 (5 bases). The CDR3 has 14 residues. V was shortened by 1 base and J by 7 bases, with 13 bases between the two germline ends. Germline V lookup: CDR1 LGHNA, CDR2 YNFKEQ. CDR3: CASSQVAGGVGYTF. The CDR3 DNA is TGTGCCAGCAGCCAAGTAGCGGGGGGGGTTGGCTACACCTTC.

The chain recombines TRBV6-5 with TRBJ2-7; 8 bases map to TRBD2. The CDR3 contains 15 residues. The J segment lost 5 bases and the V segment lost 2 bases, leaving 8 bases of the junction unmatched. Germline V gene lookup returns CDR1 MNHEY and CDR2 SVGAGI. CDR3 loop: CASSYRGGGIDEQYV. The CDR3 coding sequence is TGTGCCAGCAGTTACAGGGGCGGGGGGATCGACGAGCAGTACGTC.

DNA for the CDR3: TGCGCCAGCAGCCAAGATGCTCCCCTAGCGGGGGGACAAGAGACCCAGTACTTC. This sequence encodes CASSQDAPLAGGQETQYF. The chain employs TRBV4-1 and TRBJ2-5, with 11 bases lining up with TRBD2. In germline, CDR1 is MGHRA, CDR2 YSYEKL. The V segment lost 0 bases and the J segment 2 bases; nucleotides outside the gene matches: 8. The CDR3 is 18 residues long.

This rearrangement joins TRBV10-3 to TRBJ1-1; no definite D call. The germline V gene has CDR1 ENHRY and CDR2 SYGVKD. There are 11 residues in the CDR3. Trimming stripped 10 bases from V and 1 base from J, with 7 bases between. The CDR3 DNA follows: TGTGCCACCGGAGGGAACACTGAAGCTTTCTTT. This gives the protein CATGGNTEAFF.

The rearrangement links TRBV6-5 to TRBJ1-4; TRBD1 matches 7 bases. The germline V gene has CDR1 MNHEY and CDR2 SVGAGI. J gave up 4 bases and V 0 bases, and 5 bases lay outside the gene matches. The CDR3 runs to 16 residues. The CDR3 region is CASSYSGQALNEKLFF. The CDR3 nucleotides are TGTGCCAGCAGTTACTCCGGACAGGCTCTTAATGAAAAACTGTTTTTT.

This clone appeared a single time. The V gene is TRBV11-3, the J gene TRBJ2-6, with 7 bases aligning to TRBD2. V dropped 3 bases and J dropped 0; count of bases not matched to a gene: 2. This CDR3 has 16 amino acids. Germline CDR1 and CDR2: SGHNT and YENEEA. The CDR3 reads CASSLGGDSGANVLTF. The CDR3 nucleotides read TGTGCCAGCAGCTTGGGGGGGGACTCTGGGGCCAACGTCCTGACTTTC.

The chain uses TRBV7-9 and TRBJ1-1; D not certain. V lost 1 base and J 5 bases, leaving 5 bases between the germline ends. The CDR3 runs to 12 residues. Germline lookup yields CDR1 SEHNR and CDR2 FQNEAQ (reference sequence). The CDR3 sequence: CASSLVATEAFF. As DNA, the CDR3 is TGTGCCAGCAGCTTAGTAGCTACTGAAGCTTTCTTT. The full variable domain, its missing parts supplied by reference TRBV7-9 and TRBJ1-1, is DTGVSQNPRHKITKRGQNVTFRCDPISEHNRLYWYRQTLGQGPEFLTYFQNEAQLEKSRLLSDRFSAERPKGSFSTLEIQRTEQGDSAMYLCASSLVATEAFFGQGTRLTVV.

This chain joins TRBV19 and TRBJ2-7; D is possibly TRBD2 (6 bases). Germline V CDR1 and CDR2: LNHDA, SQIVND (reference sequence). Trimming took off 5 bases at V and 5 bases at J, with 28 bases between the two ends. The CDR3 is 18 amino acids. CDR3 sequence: CASSPSDEVGGKLDEQYF. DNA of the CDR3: TGTGCCAGTAGTCCATCAGACGAAGTGGGCGGGAAGCTTGACGAGCAGTACTTC.

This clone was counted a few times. This CDR3 is CASSEDRGSNQPQHF. CDR3 nucleotide sequence: TGTGCCAGCAGTGAAGATCGGGGGAGCAATCAGCCCCAGCATTTT. The rearrangement uses TRBV6-1 and TRBJ1-5, with D tentatively TRBD1 (5 bases). The CDR3 consists of 15 residues. Per the germline V gene, CDR1 is MNHNS and CDR2 is SASEGT. V was trimmed by 1 base and J by 1 base, leaving 8 bases between them.

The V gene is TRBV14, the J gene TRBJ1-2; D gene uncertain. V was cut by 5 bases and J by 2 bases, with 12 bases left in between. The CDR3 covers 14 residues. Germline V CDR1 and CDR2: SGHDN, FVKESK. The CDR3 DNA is TGTGCCAGCAGCGTCCTTGACGGGAACTATGGCTACACCTTC. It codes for CASSVLDGNYGYTF.

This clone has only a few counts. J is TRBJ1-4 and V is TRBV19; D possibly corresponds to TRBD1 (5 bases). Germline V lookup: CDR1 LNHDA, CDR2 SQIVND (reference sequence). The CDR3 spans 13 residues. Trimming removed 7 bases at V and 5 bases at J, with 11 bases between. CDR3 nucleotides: TGTGCCAGTAACCGACAGAGCAATGAAAAACTGTTTTTT. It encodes CASNRQSNEKLFF.

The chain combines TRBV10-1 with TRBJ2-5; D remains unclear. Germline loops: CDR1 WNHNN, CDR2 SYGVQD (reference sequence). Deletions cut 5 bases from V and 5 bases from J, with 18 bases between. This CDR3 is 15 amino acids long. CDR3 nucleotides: TGCGCCAGCAGTTCATCTGAGTTGGGCGACGAGACCCAGTACTTC. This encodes CASSSSELGDETQYF.

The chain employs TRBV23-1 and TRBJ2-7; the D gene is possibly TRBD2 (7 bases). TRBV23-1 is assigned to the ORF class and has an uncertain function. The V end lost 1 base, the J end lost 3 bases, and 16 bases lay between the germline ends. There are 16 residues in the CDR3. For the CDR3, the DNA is TGCGCCAGCAGTCAATTCAGGCGGGGGACATACTACGAGCAGTACGTC. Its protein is CASSQFRRGTYYEQYV.

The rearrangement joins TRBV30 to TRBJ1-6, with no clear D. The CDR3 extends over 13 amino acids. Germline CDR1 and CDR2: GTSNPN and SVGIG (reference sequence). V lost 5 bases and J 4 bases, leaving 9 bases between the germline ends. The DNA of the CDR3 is TGTGCCTGGGGCGGCCAGTATAATTCACCCCTCCACTTT. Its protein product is CAWGGQYNSPLHF.

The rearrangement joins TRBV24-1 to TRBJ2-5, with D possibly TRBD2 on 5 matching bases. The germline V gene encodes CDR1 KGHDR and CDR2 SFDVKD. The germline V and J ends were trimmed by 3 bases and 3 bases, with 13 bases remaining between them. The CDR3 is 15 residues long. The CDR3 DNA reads TGTGCCACCAGTGATCCGCGGGTGGCAGAAGAGACCCAGTACTTC. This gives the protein CATSDPRVAEETQYF.

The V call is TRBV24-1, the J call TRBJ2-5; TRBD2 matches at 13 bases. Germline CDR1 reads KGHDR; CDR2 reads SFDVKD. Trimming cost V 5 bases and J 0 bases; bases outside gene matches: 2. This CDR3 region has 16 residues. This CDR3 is CATSGGTSGDQETQYF. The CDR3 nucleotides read TGTGCCACCAGTGGGGGGACTAGCGGGGACCAAGAGACCCAGTACTTC.

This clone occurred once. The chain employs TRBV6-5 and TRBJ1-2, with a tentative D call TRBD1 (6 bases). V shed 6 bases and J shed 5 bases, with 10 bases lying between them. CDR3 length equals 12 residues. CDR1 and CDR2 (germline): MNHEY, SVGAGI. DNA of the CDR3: TGTGCCAGCAGCACGACAGGATATGGCTACACCTTC. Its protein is CASSTTGYGYTF.

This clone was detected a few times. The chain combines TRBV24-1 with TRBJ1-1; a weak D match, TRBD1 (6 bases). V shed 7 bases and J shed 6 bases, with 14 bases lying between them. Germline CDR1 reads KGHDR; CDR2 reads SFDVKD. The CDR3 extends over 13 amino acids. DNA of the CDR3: TGTGCCACCAGGCACAGGGAACTGGCTGAAGCTTTCTTT. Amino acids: CATRHRELAEAFF.

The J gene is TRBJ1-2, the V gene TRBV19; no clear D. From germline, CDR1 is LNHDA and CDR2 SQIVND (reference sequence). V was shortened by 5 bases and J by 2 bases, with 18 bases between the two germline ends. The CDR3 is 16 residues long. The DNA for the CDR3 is TGTGCCAGTAGTCCCGCCGGTCAAGAAAAAAACTATGGCTACACCTTC. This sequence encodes CASSPAGQEKNYGYTF. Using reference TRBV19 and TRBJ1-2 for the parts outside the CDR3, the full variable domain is DGGITQSPKYLFRKEGQNVTLSCEQNLNHDAMYWYRQDPGQGLRLIYYSQIVNDFQKGDIAEGYSVSREKKESFPLTVTSAQKNPTAFYLCASSPAGQEKNYGYTFGSGTRLTVV.